This T cell receptor (beta chain) appears in the sequencing data of a study of blood T cell repertoires in COVID-19. Per the original methods: Cell counts per sample came from amplifying reference gene primers. Profiled with immunoSEQ multiplex PCR; TCRdb holds only in-frame clones, not every one. V and J calls and clone size are those listed in that table; D and trimming were worked out from the DNA. The data contain over 200,000 clones, 88% of them singletons. Germline V CDR1 and CDR2: MNHEY, SMNVEV (reference sequence). The ends lost 3 bases at V and 2 bases at J; junction bases unmatched: 6. The CDR3 has 15 amino acids.

The receptor was derived from a woman aged 25 to 39 who had been exposed to COVID-19. The chain uses TRBV27 and TRBJ2-7; TRBD2 agrees at 8 bases. Material for sequencing was PBMCs or T cells enriched from blood (not recorded which). For the CDR3, the DNA is TGTGCCAGCAGTTTCACGGGACTAGTTACCTACGAGCAGTACTTC. It encodes CASSFTGLVTYEQYF.